This TCR beta chain originates from a study of HIV-infected patients and healthy controls. General study points: The study did not determine the donors' HLA types. The authors saw processing only sixteen HIV-infected individuals as a major limitation on generality.

Many counts were recorded for this clonotype. Its specificity is unknown. Follow-up blood was drawn about 14 weeks, roughly three months, after antiretroviral therapy began. All unsorted peripheral T cells were captured because whole blood was used without fractionation. cDNA was made from around 0.45 ug RNA using alpha and beta constant primers. Alpha and beta chain libraries were made separately by chain-specific third strand synthesis with multiplexing indices. TCRdb called the 5' RACE reads again in MiXCR, with one record for every CDR3 protein. Of approximately 15,000 distinct CDR3 sequences listed, roughly 12% are singletons. After removal of 5 bases from V and 7 bases from J, the junction contained 10 bases not matched to a gene. The CDR3 spans 14 residues.

The receptor's source is an adult with HIV infection. The donor label of this sample is uncertain. This chain links TRBV12-3 or TRBV12-4 with TRBJ1-1, with TRBD1 identical over 7 bases. This sample comprised blood, obtained during antiretroviral therapy. CDR3 loop: CASSLNQGGFEAFF. CDR3 nucleotide sequence: TGTGCCAGCAGTCTTAATCAGGGGGGCTTTGAAGCTTTCTTT.